Following are 29 T cell receptor beta chains from one sample sequenced in a study of blood T cells in healthy people across ages. For the second PCR, which ran for 7 to 11 cycles, a sample-barcoded 5' primer and a J-beta primer mix were used. TCRdb used MiXCR to reprocess the 5' RACE reads, holding one entry per CDR3 protein. The sample yields hundreds of thousands of distinct CDR3 sequences, 25% seen once. The sample was also linked to a second study, of T cells of mothers and their children.

The sequenced sample consisted of blood. All receptors derive from a boy aged 5-17 years in good health.

This clonotype was picked up one time. This chain connects TRBV12-3 or TRBV12-4 to TRBJ2-5; maybe TRBD1 (6 bases). The V gene lost 7 bases and the J gene lost 11 bases, with 23 bases spanning the gap. CDR3 size: 14 residues. The chain's CDR3 is CASTGDIGRREQYF. DNA for the CDR3: TGTGCCAGCACCGGGGACATCGGACGTAGAGAGCAGTACTTC.

The count of this clonotype is one. The DNA for the CDR3 is TGTGCCAGCAGTGAAGGGACAGGGAGAGCGACCCAGTACTTC. Its translation: CASSEGTGRATQYF. V gene TRBV25-1 combines with J gene TRBJ2-5; 9 bases align to TRBD1. Germline V gene sequence: CDR1 MGHDK, CDR2 SYGVNS. V lost 2 bases, J lost 7 bases, and 5 bases stayed unmatched. The CDR3 sequence is 14 residues long.

This chain joins TRBV5-1 and TRBJ2-5; TRBD2 agrees at 9 bases. Per germline, CDR1 SGHRS and CDR2 YFSETQ. V was clipped by 2 bases and J by 5 bases; unmatched bases: 7. This CDR3 has 15 amino acids. The CDR3 protein is CASSFEGGRAETQYF. In DNA, the CDR3 is TGCGCCAGCAGCTTTGAGGGCGGGAGGGCTGAGACCCAGTACTTC.

The CDR3 DNA reads as TGCAGTGCTAGAAGCGGCCAACACGGTTACGAGCAGTACTTC. Translation: CSARSGQHGYEQYF. J is TRBJ2-7 and V is TRBV20-1, with D perhaps TRBD2 (5 bases). With 2 bases removed from V and 4 bases from J, the gap between germline ends came to 15 bases. From germline, CDR1 is DFQATT and CDR2 SNEGSKA (reference sequence). The length of the CDR3 is 14 residues.

V gene TRBV11-2 combines with J gene TRBJ2-7; perhaps TRBD1 as D (5 bases). Germline V gives CDR1 SGHAT, CDR2 FQNNGV. This CDR3 region has 13 residues. The V end was cut by 4 bases, the J end by 4 bases, with 11 bases between. The CDR3 region is CASSSDTLYEQYF. CDR3 coding DNA: TGTGCCAGCAGCTCGGACACCTTATACGAGCAGTACTTC.

The rearrangement uses TRBV6-2 or TRBV6-3 and TRBJ1-5; D not certain. Trimming pared 5 bases from V and 0 bases from J, leaving 8 bases between. CDR1 and CDR2 from the germline V gene are MNHEY and SVGEGT. The CDR3 is 14 amino acids. CDR3 DNA sequence: TGTGCCAGCAGTATACGCGATAGCAATCAGCCCCAGCATTTT. Its translation: CASSIRDSNQPQHF.

V usage is TRBV29-1 and J usage is TRBJ2-7, with D maybe TRBD2 (5 bases). The V gene lost 4 bases and the J gene lost 7 bases, with 17 bases spanning the gap. In germline, CDR1 is SQVTM, CDR2 ANQGSEA. This CDR3 has 13 residues. The CDR3, as DNA: TGCAGCGTTGCGGCCCACACGACGGGAGAGCAGTACTTC. Residues: CSVAAHTTGEQYF.

This clonotype has only a few counts. This sequence joins TRBV29-1 and TRBJ2-5; TRBD1 matches at 11 bases. Germline V gene lookup returns CDR1 SQVTM and CDR2 ANQGSEA. V lost 7 bases and J lost 3; bases outside the gene matches: 10. The CDR3 contains 15 residues. The CDR3, as DNA: TGCAGCGCCCTAGGACAGGGGGCCGCTGAAGAGACCCAGTACTTC. Translation: CSALGQGAAEETQYF.

V is TRBV7-2 and J is TRBJ2-5; 9 bases agree with TRBD1. TRBJ2-1 explains the end of the DNA better; the J call may be wrong. This CDR3 region has 13 residues. Germline V gives CDR1 SGHTA, CDR2 FQGNSA. This CDR3 reads CASSRDRADEQFF. The CDR3 DNA follows: TGTGCCAGCAGCAGGGACAGGGCGGATGAGCAGTTCTTC.

The V gene is TRBV29-1, the J gene TRBJ2-7, with D tentatively TRBD1 or TRBD2 (7 bases each). V lost 4 bases and J lost 2, with 15 bases in between. The CDR3 totals 14 residues. Per germline, CDR1 SQVTM and CDR2 ANQGSEA. The CDR3 DNA sequence: TGCAGCGTTGGCATCAGGGGGGGGACCTACGAGCAGTACTTC. This codes for CSVGIRGGTYEQYF.

This clonotype was observed a few times. The chain employs TRBV7-3 and TRBJ1-1, with 11 bases lining up with TRBD1. Per germline, CDR1 SGHTA and CDR2 FQGTGA. This CDR3 spans 17 amino acids. After removal of 5 bases from V and 4 bases from J, the junction contained 12 bases not matched to a gene. The CDR3 here is CASSPGQGALHGTEAFF. CDR3 DNA: TGTGCCAGCAGCCCCGGACAGGGGGCGCTTCATGGCACTGAAGCTTTCTTT.

This clonotype was counted a few times. V and J are TRBV7-3 and TRBJ2-1, with a tentative D call TRBD2 (7 bases). CDR1 is SGHTA, CDR2 FQGTGA, per germline. CDR3 size: 13 residues. V was pared by 3 bases and J by 10 bases, with 13 bases between. The CDR3 coding sequence is TGTGCCAGCAGCTTGATCGGCGGGGGCGAGCAGTTCTTC. This gives the protein CASSLIGGGEQFF.

V usage is TRBV28 and J usage is TRBJ1-5; 7 bases map to TRBD1. CDR1 and CDR2 from the germline V gene are MDHEN and SYDVKM. This CDR3 region has 14 residues. Germline trimming cut 6 bases from V and 1 base from J; bases unmatched to any gene: 3. CDR3 residues: CASRQGMSNQPQHF. DNA for the CDR3: TGTGCCAGCAGACAGGGGATGAGCAATCAGCCCCAGCATTTT.

The table lists this clonotype with a few counts. The V call is TRBV5-1, the J call TRBJ2-5; possibly TRBD1 or TRBD2 for D (5 bases each). TRBJ2-7 matches the DNA end more closely, so the J call is doubtful. The CDR3 consists of 12 residues. Germline V gives CDR1 SGHRS, CDR2 YFSETQ. CDR3 bases: TGCGCCAGCAGCTTTGGGGGTCACGAGCAGTACTTC. This gives the protein CASSFGGHEQYF.

This chain connects TRBV5-1 to TRBJ2-7; 10 bases line up with TRBD2. Germline values: CDR1 SGHRS, CDR2 YFSETQ. This CDR3 has 18 residues. J gave up 0 bases and V 7 bases, and 16 bases lay outside the gene matches. CDR3 amino acids: CASVKIVSWTSGSYEQYF. Written as DNA, the CDR3 is TGCGCCAGCGTTAAAATCGTATCATGGACTAGCGGCTCCTACGAGCAGTACTTC.

The chain recombines TRBV5-4 with TRBJ1-2; perhaps TRBD1 as D (5 bases). CDR1 SGHNT and CDR2 YYREEE come from the germline V gene (reference sequence). Trimming removed 1 base from V and 1 base from J, with 8 bases in between. This CDR3 comprises 14 residues. CDR3 region: CASSLWGVNYGYTF. In DNA, the CDR3 is TGTGCCAGCAGCTTGTGGGGCGTTAACTATGGCTACACCTTC.

This chain's CDR3 is CSARDHRGLEQETQYF. The CDR3 DNA follows: TGCAGTGCTAGAGATCACAGGGGGCTTGAGCAAGAGACCCAGTACTTC. The chain couples TRBV20-1 to TRBJ2-5; 9 bases are a match to TRBD1. From germline, CDR1 is DFQATT and CDR2 SNEGSKA (reference sequence). J gave up 2 bases and V 0 bases, and 7 bases lay outside the gene matches. This CDR3 comprises 16 residues.

This clonotype was seen only a few times. The rearrangement joins TRBV4-3 to TRBJ2-5; TRBD2 matches 9 bases. This CDR3 is built from 13 residues. The V and J ends lost 0 bases and 7 bases, in that order; junction bases with no gene match: 0. CDR1 and CDR2 from the germline V gene are LGHNA and YSLEER. CDR3 nucleotides: TGCGCCAGCAGCCAAGATAGCGGGAGGACCCAGTACTTC. This translates into CASSQDSGRTQYF.

This clonotype was detected a few times. CDR3 region: CASSHPGGNEQFF. CDR3 coding DNA: TGCGCCAGCAGCCATCCAGGGGGCAACGAGCAGTTCTTC. The V call is TRBV4-1, the J call TRBJ2-1, with 8 nucleotides matching TRBD1. Germline trimming cut 3 bases from V and 10 bases from J; bases unmatched to any gene: 5. CDR1 is MGHRA, CDR2 YSYEKL, per germline. The CDR3 runs 13 residues.

The table lists this clonotype with a few counts. The CDR3, as DNA: TGTGCAACCACCGGGACAGGGGGCAAAGAGACCCAGTACTTC. This gives the protein CATTGTGGKETQYF. This rearrangement joins TRBV6-7 to TRBJ2-1; 12 nucleotides agree with TRBD1. The J call may be wrong; the DNA end is better matched by TRBJ2-5. TRBV6-7 is placed among ORFs of uncertain function. This CDR3 contains 14 residues.

The genes are TRBV6-6 and TRBJ2-3, with D perhaps matching TRBD1 (6 bases). From germline, CDR1 is MNHNY and CDR2 SVGAGI (reference sequence). V was trimmed by 0 bases and J by 2 bases, leaving 9 bases between them. The CDR3 covers 15 residues. The CDR3 nucleotides read TGTGCCAGCAGTTACTCGGGGGCCTTCACAGATACGCAGTATTTT. Protein: CASSYSGAFTDTQYF.

CDR3 amino acids: CASSHIGRNTEAFF. The CDR3 DNA reads as TGTGCCAGCAGCCATATCGGGCGGAACACTGAAGCTTTCTTT. V gene TRBV14 combines with J gene TRBJ1-1; D is unclear. V was clipped by 3 bases and J by 1 base, with 9 bases between them. The CDR3 length is 14 residues. Germline CDR1 reads SGHDN; CDR2 reads FVKESK.

The V call is TRBV13, the J call TRBJ1-1, with 7 bases matching TRBD1. With 8 bases clipped from V and 4 bases from J, the junction kept 7 bases outside the gene matches. CDR3 length: 13 amino acids. Germline V gives CDR1 PRHDT, CDR2 FYEKMQ (reference sequence). CDR3 loop: CASCYRGGTEAFF. The CDR3 nucleotides are TGTGCCAGCTGCTACAGGGGAGGCACTGAAGCTTTCTTT.

The chain links TRBV12-3 or TRBV12-4 to TRBJ1-1; the match to TRBD1 covers 7 bases. With V trimmed by 7 bases and J by 0 bases, 5 bases remained unmatched. The CDR3 is 14 residues long. The CDR3: CASTAQGVNTEAFF. The CDR3 bases are TGTGCCAGCACCGCTCAGGGGGTGAACACTGAAGCTTTCTTT.

This clonotype was counted only a few times. The rearrangement joins TRBV29-1 to TRBJ2-7, with a tentative D call TRBD1 (6 bases). The CDR3 covers 11 residues. CDR1 is SQVTM and CDR2 is ANQGSEA in the germline V gene. The V end lost 6 bases, the J end lost 2 bases, and 8 bases lay between the germline ends. The CDR3 protein is CSVRQAYEQYF. CDR3 in DNA: TGCAGCGTCCGACAGGCCTACGAGCAGTACTTC.

This clonotype was seen a handful of times. V and J are TRBV12-3 or TRBV12-4 and TRBJ1-5; TRBD1 is a possible D gene (5 bases). V lost 6 bases and J lost 7, with 22 bases in between. This CDR3 is built from 16 residues. For the CDR3, the DNA is TGTGCCAGCAGCCCCCAATTTGGGGGAGTGAGGCAGCCCCAGCATTTT. It specifies CASSPQFGGVRQPQHF.

This clonotype was observed a handful of times. The V call is TRBV29-1, the J call TRBJ2-5; D call uncertain. The J call may be in error: the DNA end matches TRBJ2-1 better. The CDR3 covers 10 residues. Germline CDR1 is SQVTM and CDR2 is ANQGSEA. CDR3 amino acids: CSTYFSEQFF. In DNA, the CDR3 is TGCAGCACCTATTTCTCAGAGCAGTTCTTC.

This clonotype has only a few counts. The chain recombines TRBV7-3 with TRBJ2-1; D is perhaps TRBD1 (5 bases). Germline V lookup: CDR1 SGHTA, CDR2 FQGTGA. This CDR3 spans 13 amino acids. Trimming took 4 bases from V and 7 from J, leaving 11 bases between them. CDR3 sequence: CASSSDSGNEQFF. DNA for the CDR3: TGTGCCAGCAGCTCCGACAGTGGGAATGAGCAGTTCTTC.

This clonotype was counted only a few times. The genes are TRBV3-1 and TRBJ1-2; tentatively, D is TRBD1 (5 bases). V shed 1 base and J shed 6 bases, with 12 bases lying between them. The germline CDR1 and CDR2 sequences are LGHDT and YNNKEL (reference sequence). The CDR3 totals 14 residues. The CDR3 is CASSQARGLNGYTF. CDR3 bases: TGTGCCAGCAGCCAAGCGCGGGGGTTGAATGGCTACACCTTC.